The TCR beta chain under discussion was sequenced for a study of cytomegalovirus exposure and HLA in healthy donors. Overall study: The roughly 110 validation repertoires were reported in a later analysis to have been generated on the same platform as the roughly 680 first-cohort repertoires.

Comment on this clone: Its antigen remains unknown.

The donors formed part of the roughly 110-subject validation cohort, distinct from the 666-subject first cohort. Points from the study as a whole: Among TCR sequences, most were rare, though some public TCRs appeared in many donors.

Using immunoSEQ multiplex PCR, the repertoire was profiled, and TCRdb retains in-frame clones only, with some absent. Seen here are more than 90,000 clones, about nine tenths observed once, and the top ten hold 1.5% to 2%. This CDR3 is built from 17 residues. Germline CDR1 is MNHEY and CDR2 is SMNVEV (reference sequence). The V gene lost 1 base and the J gene lost 4 bases, with 20 bases spanning the gap. Sequencing was done on a sample of PBMCs. This sequence was found in a man between 18 and 35 years old in good health and CMV-seronegative. The chain couples TRBV27 to TRBJ2-7, with a weak D call TRBD2 (6 bases). The CDR3 coding sequence is TGTGCCAGCAGTTTATGGAGGGGAGCGTCGGGGTTATACGAGCAGTACTTC. It translates to CASSLWRGASGLYEQYF.